Listed below are T cell receptor beta chains from one sample, sequenced in a study of T cell repertoires in cytomegalovirus infection. Each CDR3 protein gets one entry after TCRdb re-called the reads with MiXCR. The sample records approximately 76,000 distinct CDR3 sequences, around 3.5% being singletons. Sequencing was carried out using PBMCs. Receptors were obtained from a human donor in good health (CMV status not recorded). Some clones in this sample may be carry-over from other donors' samples. Both conserved end residues are part of each CDR3. Each record gives: V gene, J gene, D gene, clone size, CDR3 DNA, CDR3 protein. D genes are given only for firm matches. The size entry is marked missing in some rows and otherwise reads once, few, many or a size class.

TRBV14	TRBJ1-2	.	many	TGTGCCAGCAGCCAAGAGAGGCTCTATGGCTACACCTTC	CASSQERLYGYTF
TRBV12-3/TRBV12-4	TRBJ1-5	TRBD1	many	TGTGCCAGCAGTTTAGCCGGGACAGGGGTATCGCCCCAGCATTTT	CASSLAGTGVSPQHF
TRBV20-1	TRBJ2-3	.	many	TGCAGTGCTCTCCCCCGCGGGGTTAGCACAGATACGCAGTATTTT	CSALPRGVSTDTQYF
TRBV6-4	TRBJ2-3	.	many	TGTGCCAGCAGTGAACGGGGGGCCGCCACAGATACGCAGTATTTT	CASSERGAATDTQYF
TRBV20-1	TRBJ1-2	.	many	TGCAGTGCTATCCGCTACTACGAGACTAACTATGGCTACACCTTC	CSAIRYYETNYGYTF
TRBV27	TRBJ2-1	TRBD1	many	TGTGCCAGCAGAAACCGACAGGGGGCTGACTACAATGAGCAGTTCTTC	CASRNRQGADYNEQFF
TRBV6-2/TRBV6-3	TRBJ2-1	.	few	TGTGCCACCGGGCCGGACAGATACAATGAGCAGTTCTTC	CATGPDRYNEQFF
TRBV7-2	TRBJ1-1	TRBD1	many	TGTGCCAGCAGCTTCCGACAGGGGGACACTGAAGCTTTCTTT	CASSFRQGDTEAFF
TRBV7-2	TRBJ1-1	TRBD1	many	TGTGCCAGCAGCTTACCGGGACAGGGGAGGACTGAAGCTTTCTTT	CASSLPGQGRTEAFF
TRBV6-1	TRBJ2-7	TRBD2	many	TGTGCCAGCAGTGCCCTCCGGGCTAGCGGGGGGGAATTCTACGAGCAGTACTTC	CASSALRASGGEFYEQYF
TRBV7-6	TRBJ2-5	.	many	TGTGCCAGCAGCTTAGAAGTCAGACAACAAGAGACCCAGTACTTC	CASSLEVRQQETQYF
TRBV12-3/TRBV12-4	TRBJ1-1	.	many	TGTGCCAGCAGTATGACTCCCGGGAGCACTGAAGCTTTCTTT	CASSMTPGSTEAFF
TRBV20-1	TRBJ2-6	.	.	TGCAGTGTCGGCGGTCCAGGCTCTGGGGCCAACGTCCTGACTTTC	CSVGGPGSGANVLTF
TRBV7-2	TRBJ2-5	.	medium-sized	TGTGCCAGCAGCTTTGGAGGAGTGGGGGAGACCCAGTACTTC	CASSFGGVGETQYF
TRBV15	TRBJ2-3	.	many	TGTGCCACCAGCCAAGAGGGGGGTGGTCCCGATACGCAGTATTTT	CATSQEGGGPDTQYF
TRBV6-6	TRBJ1-1	.	many	TGTGCCAGCAGTGCCGTTCTTAGGGGTGAAGCTTTCTTT	CASSAVLRGEAFF
TRBV27	TRBJ2-7	TRBD1	many	TGTGCCAGCAGTCAGGACAGGGGTCGACGAAAGAGCTACGAGCAGTACTTC	CASSQDRGRRKSYEQYF
TRBV28	TRBJ2-3	TRBD2	many	TGTGCCAGCAGTTTATCCCCCTTGGCTAGCGGGGTTAAGTATACGCAGTATTTT	CASSLSPLASGVKYTQYF
TRBV14	TRBJ2-1	.	many	TGTGCCAGCAGCCAAGAAATGAGGGGCTGGGGCAATGAGCAGTTCTTC	CASSQEMRGWGNEQFF
TRBV7-9	TRBJ2-7	.	many	TGTGCCAGCAGCTTTGGTGGGGCTACCTACGAGCAGTACTTC	CASSFGGATYEQYF
TRBV20-1	TRBJ2-1	.	many	TGCAGTGCTAGGATCGGCGGGGCAACCTACAATGAGCAGTTCTTC	CSARIGGATYNEQFF
TRBV7-8	TRBJ1-5	TRBD1	many	TGTGCCAGCAGCTCCCGGGACAGTCCCAATCAGCCCCAGCATTTT	CASSSRDSPNQPQHF
TRBV4-3	TRBJ1-6	.	many	TGCGCCAGCAGCCAAGAACCCATCCCCGGCAATTCACCCCTCCACTTT	CASSQEPIPGNSPLHF
TRBV10-3	TRBJ1-1	TRBD1	many	TGTGCCATCAGTGAAAAGGGGGCCGGGGAAGCTTTCTTT	CAISEKGAGEAFF
TRBV7-8	TRBJ2-1	.	many	TGTGCCAGCAGCTTGGAGGGGGCCAAGGTATTCTTC	CASSLEGAKVFF
TRBV11-2	TRBJ1-1	.	many	TGTGCCAGCAGCTTAGCCCGGGTTGGAAGAATGAACACTGAAGCTTTCTTT	CASSLARVGRMNTEAFF
TRBV24-1	TRBJ2-1	TRBD2	many	TGTGCCACCAGTGAGGGGAGCGGGGGGCTGAACAATGAGCAGTTCTTC	CATSEGSGGLNNEQFF
TRBV7-2	TRBJ2-5	.	many	TGTGCCAGCAGCTTAGACAGGGCGCGCGAGACCCAGTACTTC	CASSLDRARETQYF
TRBV7-8	TRBJ2-5	.	many	TGTGCCAGCAGCTCTTCCAGGGGCCGGACGGGGGAGACCCAGTACTTC	CASSSSRGRTGETQYF
TRBV5-5	TRBJ2-2	.	many	TGTGCCAGCAGGTTGCTACTCTACACCGGGGAGCTGTTTTTT	CASRLLLYTGELFF
TRBV6-1	TRBJ2-2	TRBD2	many	TGTGCCAGCAGGCGGGAGGGGGACACCGGGGAGCTGTTTTTT	CASRREGDTGELFF
TRBV7-2	TRBJ2-3	.	many	TGTGCCAGCAGTAGGGACTTTTTTACAGATACGCAGTATTTT	CASSRDFFTDTQYF
TRBV20-1	TRBJ1-6	.	many	TGCAGTGTCTACAGGGTGAATTCACCCCTCCACTTT	CSVYRVNSPLHF